These T cell receptor beta chains were read from a single sample in a study of blood T cell repertoires in COVID-19. Here immunoSEQ multiplex PCR was the method, and the copy in TCRdb shows in-frame clones only, minus some. Of more than 150,000 clones listed, about 88% are singletons. Source material: peripheral blood. These receptors were taken from a man between 18 and 35 years old with acute or convalescent COVID-19. Each CDR3 is given with its conserved first and last residue. The D gene is left open where the match is weak. Size is omitted from some rows. Given values are once, few, many or a class for expanded clones.

D gene: -; clone size: -; J gene: TRBJ1-2; V gene: TRBV4-1; CDR3 protein: CASSQAETVNYGYTF; CDR3 DNA: TGCGCCAGCAGCCAAGCTGAGACAGTTAACTATGGCTACACCTTC
D gene: TRBD1; clone size: -; J gene: TRBJ1-1; V gene: TRBV30; CDR3 protein: CAWSGGGQGGTEAFF; CDR3 DNA: TGTGCCTGGAGTGGAGGAGGACAGGGAGGCACTGAAGCTTTCTTT
D gene: -; clone size: -; J gene: TRBJ2-1; V gene: TRBV19; CDR3 protein: CASSGGSNNEQFF; CDR3 DNA: TGTGCCAGTAGTGGAGGCAGCAACAATGAGCAGTTCTTC
D gene: TRBD2; clone size: once; J gene: TRBJ2-1; V gene: TRBV3-1/TRBV3-2; CDR3 protein: CASSQPLAGGYNEQFF; CDR3 DNA: TGTGCCAGCAGCCAACCTCTAGCGGGGGGTTACAATGAGCAGTTCTTC
D gene: TRBD1; clone size: -; J gene: TRBJ1-6; V gene: TRBV2; CDR3 protein: CASKGQGYNSPLHF; CDR3 DNA: TGTGCCAGCAAAGGACAGGGTTACAATTCACCCCTCCACTTT
D gene: TRBD1; clone size: -; J gene: TRBJ1-2; V gene: TRBV6-5; CDR3 protein: CASSETGGGGYTF; CDR3 DNA: TGTGCCAGCAGCGAGACAGGGGGTGGAGGCTACACCTTC
D gene: TRBD2; clone size: -; J gene: TRBJ2-1; V gene: TRBV2; CDR3 protein: CASRLAGGPFHEQFF; CDR3 DNA: TGTGCCAGCCGACTAGCGGGGGGGCCCTTTCATGAGCAGTTCTTC
D gene: TRBD1; clone size: -; J gene: TRBJ1-1; V gene: TRBV19; CDR3 protein: CASSIRQGTNRGAFF; CDR3 DNA: TGTGCCAGTAGTATTAGACAGGGGACCAACCGCGGAGCTTTCTTT
D gene: TRBD1; clone size: -; J gene: TRBJ1-3; V gene: TRBV14; CDR3 protein: CASSPRTGFGNTIYF; CDR3 DNA: TGTGCCAGCAGCCCTCGGACAGGGTTTGGAAACACCATATATTTT
D gene: TRBD1; clone size: -; J gene: TRBJ1-1; V gene: TRBV7-9; CDR3 protein: CASSTRTGLNTEAFF; CDR3 DNA: TGTGCCAGCAGCACCCGGACAGGGCTGAACACTGAAGCTTTCTTT
D gene: TRBD1; clone size: -; J gene: TRBJ2-1; V gene: TRBV27; CDR3 protein: CASSPLSGTGIYNEQFF; CDR3 DNA: TGTGCCAGCAGTCCTCTCTCCGGGACAGGAATCTACAATGAGCAGTTCTTC
D gene: -; clone size: once; J gene: TRBJ1-6; V gene: TRBV6-5; CDR3 protein: CASRKGGWRSPLHF; CDR3 DNA: TGTGCCAGCAGGAAGGGCGGGTGGAGATCACCCCTCCACTTT
D gene: TRBD1; clone size: few; J gene: TRBJ1-3; V gene: TRBV7-6; CDR3 protein: CASSSPGQDSGNTIYF; CDR3 DNA: TGTGCCAGCAGCTCCCCGGGACAGGACTCTGGAAACACCATATATTTT
D gene: -; clone size: -; J gene: TRBJ1-2; V gene: TRBV2; CDR3 protein: CASSARTEAGGYTF; CDR3 DNA: TGTGCCAGCAGTGCCCGGACGGAGGCGGGGGGCTACACCTTC
D gene: TRBD1; clone size: -; J gene: TRBJ1-2; V gene: TRBV11-2; CDR3 protein: CASSFFRTGYGYTF; CDR3 DNA: TGTGCCAGCAGCTTTTTTAGGACAGGCTATGGCTACACCTTC
D gene: TRBD2; clone size: -; J gene: TRBJ2-3; V gene: TRBV7-3; CDR3 protein: CASSFGGSSTDTQYF; CDR3 DNA: TGTGCCAGCAGCTTCGGGGGGAGTAGCACAGATACGCAGTATTTT
D gene: -; clone size: -; J gene: TRBJ1-6; V gene: TRBV28; CDR3 protein: CASSLLRGPLHF; CDR3 DNA: TGTGCCAGCAGTTTACTTCGAGGACCCCTCCACTTT
D gene: TRBD1; clone size: once; J gene: TRBJ2-1; V gene: TRBV9; CDR3 protein: CASSGVGGQGVSNEQFF; CDR3 DNA: TGTGCCAGCAGCGGAGTCGGCGGACAGGGTGTATCAAATGAGCAGTTCTTC
D gene: -; clone size: -; J gene: TRBJ1-1; V gene: TRBV1; CDR3 protein: CTSSQGQGETEAFF; CDR3 DNA: TGCACCAGCAGCCAAGGACAGGGGGAGACTGAAGCTTTCTTT
D gene: -; clone size: -; J gene: TRBJ1-5; V gene: TRBV6-5; CDR3 protein: CASREGSNQPQHF; CDR3 DNA: TGTGCCAGTAGGGAGGGGAGCAATCAGCCCCAGCATTTT
D gene: TRBD2; clone size: -; J gene: TRBJ2-5; V gene: TRBV7-7; CDR3 protein: CASSPASGGAGETQYF; CDR3 DNA: TGTGCCAGCAGCCCAGCTAGCGGGGGGGCCGGAGAGACCCAGTACTTC
D gene: -; clone size: -; J gene: TRBJ2-7; V gene: TRBV7-9; CDR3 protein: CASSPNSYEQYF; CDR3 DNA: TGTGCCAGCAGCCCAAACTCCTACGAGCAGTACTTC
D gene: -; clone size: once; J gene: TRBJ2-7; V gene: TRBV3-1/TRBV3-2; CDR3 protein: CASSQPVKPYEQYF; CDR3 DNA: TGTGCCAGCAGCCAACCAGTTAAACCCTACGAGCAGTACTTC
D gene: -; clone size: -; J gene: TRBJ1-5; V gene: TRBV27; CDR3 protein: CASSSTRQVVRNQPQHF; CDR3 DNA: TGTGCCAGCAGTTCGACCCGACAGGTGGTCCGCAATCAGCCCCAGCATTTT
D gene: -; clone size: -; J gene: TRBJ1-2; V gene: TRBV19; CDR3 protein: CASKTGLGYTF; CDR3 DNA: TGTGCCAGTAAAACAGGGTTGGGCTACACCTTC
D gene: TRBD1; clone size: -; J gene: TRBJ1-1; V gene: TRBV9; CDR3 protein: CASSALFRTRDREYTNTEAFF; CDR3 DNA: TGTGCCAGCAGCGCCCTTTTTAGGACGAGGGACAGAGAATATACGAACACTGAAGCTTTCTTT
D gene: -; clone size: -; J gene: TRBJ2-3; V gene: TRBV6-5; CDR3 protein: CASRRTLSPDTQYF; CDR3 DNA: TGTGCCAGCAGGAGGACTCTCTCCCCAGATACGCAGTATTTT
D gene: -; clone size: -; J gene: TRBJ2-3; V gene: TRBV2; CDR3 protein: CASTYVSTGADTQYF; CDR3 DNA: TGTGCCAGCACCTATGTATCTACAGGTGCTGATACGCAGTATTTT
D gene: TRBD2; clone size: once; J gene: TRBJ2-1; V gene: TRBV2; CDR3 protein: CASSDGGGDVENEQFF; CDR3 DNA: TGTGCCAGCAGTGATGGGGGAGGGGATGTGGAAAATGAGCAGTTCTTC
D gene: -; clone size: -; J gene: TRBJ1-5; V gene: TRBV6-1; CDR3 protein: CASSANIILGSNQPQHF; CDR3 DNA: TGTGCCAGCAGTGCCAATATAATCCTCGGGAGCAATCAGCCCCAGCATTTT
D gene: TRBD1; clone size: -; J gene: TRBJ1-1; V gene: TRBV6-5; CDR3 protein: CASSYTGDTEAFF; CDR3 DNA: TGTGCCAGCAGTTACACAGGGGACACTGAAGCTTTCTTT